This is a list of T cell receptor beta chains from one sample in a study of beta chain features in type 1 diabetes. The data were produced by immunoSEQ multiplex PCR, yet TCRdb's version contains in-frame clones alone and is incomplete. This table holds under 800,000 clones, roughly a sixth found once. The sequenced sample consisted of naive CD4+ T cells from blood. The receptors were gathered from a man between 18 and 35 years old in good health. Each CDR3 is given with its conserved first and last residue. The order of the fields is D gene, V gene, J gene, clone size, CDR3 protein, CDR3 DNA. A D gene is named only where the DNA matches it firmly. Clone size, where shown, is once, few, many, or a class for clones that have expanded.

D gene: TRBD2
V gene: TRBV9
J gene: TRBJ2-6
clone size: -
CDR3 protein: CASSGQAGKVSGANVLTF
CDR3 DNA: TGTGCCAGCAGCGGACAAGCGGGAAAAGTCTCTGGGGCCAACGTCCTGACTTTC

D gene: -
V gene: TRBV4-1
J gene: TRBJ2-7
clone size: -
CDR3 protein: CASSQEGGPRGEQYF
CDR3 DNA: TGCGCCAGCAGCCAAGAAGGGGGGCCCCGGGGCGAGCAGTACTTC

D gene: -
V gene: TRBV7-2
J gene: TRBJ2-3
clone size: -
CDR3 protein: CASSLDLNTDTQYF
CDR3 DNA: TGTGCCAGCAGCTTGGACCTAAACACAGATACGCAGTATTTT

D gene: TRBD1
V gene: TRBV5-4
J gene: TRBJ1-2
clone size: few
CDR3 protein: CASSLQGGVYGYTF
CDR3 DNA: TGTGCCAGCAGCCTACAGGGGGGAGTTTATGGCTACACCTTC

D gene: TRBD2
V gene: TRBV19
J gene: TRBJ2-1
clone size: few
CDR3 protein: CASLRLAGLPYNEQFF
CDR3 DNA: TGTGCCAGTCTGCGACTAGCGGGGCTACCCTACAATGAGCAGTTCTTC

D gene: -
V gene: TRBV4-2
J gene: TRBJ2-7
clone size: -
CDR3 protein: CASSHPRESGEQYF
CDR3 DNA: TGTGCCAGCAGCCACCCGAGGGAATCCGGCGAGCAGTACTTC

D gene: -
V gene: TRBV19
J gene: TRBJ1-1
clone size: few
CDR3 protein: CASRNSQNTEAFF
CDR3 DNA: TGTGCCAGTAGAAATAGTCAGAACACTGAAGCTTTCTTT

D gene: -
V gene: TRBV5-1
J gene: TRBJ1-1
clone size: few
CDR3 protein: CASSHRDKNTEAFF
CDR3 DNA: TGCGCCAGCAGCCACCGGGACAAGAACACTGAAGCTTTCTTT

D gene: TRBD1
V gene: TRBV25-1
J gene: TRBJ2-7
clone size: -
CDR3 protein: CASSGTGVIYEQYF
CDR3 DNA: TGTGCCAGCAGCGGGACAGGGGTTATCTACGAGCAGTACTTC

D gene: -
V gene: TRBV5-1
J gene: TRBJ2-7
clone size: -
CDR3 protein: CASSPEVFSSYEQYF
CDR3 DNA: TGCGCCAGCAGCCCTGAGGTCTTTAGCTCCTACGAGCAGTACTTC

D gene: TRBD2
V gene: TRBV18
J gene: TRBJ2-5
clone size: -
CDR3 protein: CASSPGEGLSETQYF
CDR3 DNA: TGTGCCAGCTCACCAGGGGAGGGATTGTCAGAGACCCAGTACTTC

D gene: -
V gene: TRBV5-1
J gene: TRBJ2-4
clone size: few
CDR3 protein: CASSLRDHLAKNIQYF
CDR3 DNA: TGCGCCAGCAGCCTCCGGGACCACCTAGCCAAAAACATTCAGTACTTC

D gene: TRBD1
V gene: TRBV7-9
J gene: TRBJ1-1
clone size: -
CDR3 protein: CASSYTGANTEAFF
CDR3 DNA: TGTGCCAGCAGCTATACAGGGGCGAACACTGAAGCTTTCTTT

D gene: TRBD1
V gene: TRBV28
J gene: TRBJ2-7
clone size: -
CDR3 protein: CASSSPGQGYEQYF
CDR3 DNA: TGTGCCAGCAGTTCCCCGGGACAGGGCTACGAGCAGTACTTC

D gene: TRBD1
V gene: TRBV7-9
J gene: TRBJ2-7
clone size: -
CDR3 protein: CATGDSSYEQYF
CDR3 DNA: TGTGCCACTGGGGACAGCTCTTACGAGCAGTACTTC

D gene: -
V gene: TRBV18
J gene: TRBJ1-5
clone size: few
CDR3 protein: CASSPGRAPQPQHF
CDR3 DNA: TGTGCCAGCTCACCGGGCAGGGCCCCTCAGCCCCAGCATTTT

D gene: -
V gene: TRBV11-1
J gene: TRBJ2-1
clone size: few
CDR3 protein: CASSSRGGDYLSYNEQFF
CDR3 DNA: TGTGCCAGCAGCTCGAGAGGGGGGGACTACCTCTCCTACAATGAGCAGTTCTTC

D gene: -
V gene: TRBV29-1
J gene: TRBJ2-5
clone size: -
CDR3 protein: CSVVWDLGETQYF
CDR3 DNA: TGCAGCGTTGTTTGGGACCTGGGAGAGACCCAGTACTTC

D gene: -
V gene: TRBV5-4
J gene: TRBJ1-2
clone size: -
CDR3 protein: CASSLGPLNYGYTF
CDR3 DNA: TGTGCCAGCAGCTTGGGACCTCTTAACTATGGCTACACCTTC

D gene: -
V gene: TRBV5-1
J gene: TRBJ1-1
clone size: few
CDR3 protein: CASSLRAGANTEAFF
CDR3 DNA: TGCGCCAGCAGCTTGAGGGCAGGGGCGAACACTGAAGCTTTCTTT

D gene: TRBD2
V gene: TRBV28
J gene: TRBJ2-3
clone size: -
CDR3 protein: CASSLSGTSLGTQYF
CDR3 DNA: TGTGCCAGCAGTTTATCCGGGACTAGTTTGGGTACGCAGTATTTT

D gene: -
V gene: TRBV25-1
J gene: TRBJ2-7
clone size: -
CDR3 protein: CASSEREQYYEQYF
CDR3 DNA: TGTGCCAGCAGTGAAAGAGAACAGTACTACGAGCAGTACTTC

D gene: TRBD1
V gene: TRBV18
J gene: TRBJ2-1
clone size: few
CDR3 protein: CASSPSLGQANGEQFF
CDR3 DNA: TGTGCCAGCTCACCATCCCTGGGACAGGCGAATGGTGAGCAGTTCTTC